Below, 21 T cell receptor beta chains from the same sample are listed, as sequenced in a study of low-dose radiotherapy and immunotherapy resistance in tumors. Stated time point: after trial treatment. Noted treatment: LDRT plus nivolumab, ipilimumab, low-dose cyclophosphamide and aspirin (RACIN trial). cDNA synthesis used a TRAV/TRBV-specific primer set for both chains. Both a constant-region primer and a V-primer adapter served to amplify TCRs across roughly 22 PCR cycles. One entry per CDR3 protein results from TCRdb running MiXCR on the reads. Seen here are about 58,000 distinct CDR3 sequences, 23% observed once, and the top ten hold under 7%. The sequenced sample was PBMCs, obtained after low-dose radiotherapy plus immunotherapy. The receptor source for this set is a male donor with prostate cancer.

V and J are TRBV5-1 and TRBJ2-7, with 8 nucleotides matching TRBD2. The CDR3 loop spans 14 amino acids. Losses at the gene ends were 4 bases for V and 2 bases for J; bases not matched to a gene: 5. Germline CDR1 SGHRS, CDR2 YFSETQ. DNA for the CDR3: TGCGCCAGCAGCACCGGACTAGCCACCTACGAGCAGTACTTC. This encodes CASSTGLATYEQYF.

The V and J genes are TRBV19 and TRBJ2-7, with 7 bases fitting TRBD2. CDR3 length equals 14 residues. Germline assignment: CDR1 LNHDA and CDR2 SQIVND (reference sequence). V was clipped by 6 bases and J by 7 bases; unmatched bases: 12. The CDR3 nucleotides read TGTGCCAGTAGGCCCGCGGGAGCACTAGGAGAGCAGTACTTC. Encoded protein: CASRPAGALGEQYF.

The chain joins TRBV20-1 to TRBJ2-1; 11 nucleotides line up with TRBD2. This CDR3 is built from 14 residues. From germline, CDR1 is DFQATT and CDR2 SNEGSKA (reference sequence). Trimming took 5 bases from V and 12 from J; bases not matched to a gene: 12. CDR3 bases: TGCAGTGCTCAGATCAGGGGACTAGCGGAGCGGCAGTTCTTC. Protein product: CSAQIRGLAERQFF.

In this sample, this clonotype turned up many times. The chain joins TRBV20-1 to TRBJ2-1; D is possibly TRBD2 (5 bases). Per germline, CDR1 DFQATT and CDR2 SNEGSKA (reference sequence). V shed 6 bases and J shed 6 bases, with 18 bases lying between them. The CDR3 consists of 14 residues. Here the CDR3 reads CSALAGVVGNEQFF. The DNA for the CDR3 is TGCAGTGCGCTGGCCGGGGTAGTAGGCAATGAGCAGTTCTTC.

Notes on this clonotype: A read error likely explains this, since a far larger clone differs by one base. This chain connects TRBV5-8 to TRBJ2-7; 7 nucleotides align to TRBD1. Germline V gene sequence: CDR1 SGHTS, CDR2 YDEGEE. This CDR3 has 16 amino acids. The J segment lost 7 bases and the V segment lost 3 bases, leaving 16 bases of the junction unmatched. The CDR3 DNA sequence: TGTGCCAGCAGCTACCCACAGGGGTATGAGGGCAATGAGCAGTACTTC. Translation: CASSYPQGYEGNEQYF.

This clonotype has just a few counts. The rearrangement joins TRBV2 to TRBJ2-1; 8 bases are a match to TRBD1. Germline V gene sequence: CDR1 SNHLY, CDR2 FYNNEI. Unmatched junction bases numbered 23, after V lost 6 bases and J lost 7 bases. The CDR3 totals 19 residues. This CDR3 is CASSPNDRGVFFFFNEQFF. CDR3 bases: TGTGCCAGCAGCCCCAACGACAGGGGTGTTTTTTTTTTTTTTAATGAGCAGTTCTTC.

In its sample, this clonotype was seen a few times. The V gene is TRBV6-2 or TRBV6-3, the J gene TRBJ2-7; either TRBD1 or TRBD2 may supply D (5 bases each). Germline V gene lookup returns CDR1 MNHEY and CDR2 SVGEGT. There are 15 residues in the CDR3. The V end was cut by 2 bases, the J end by 0 bases, with 11 bases between. This chain's CDR3 is CASSYLWGSSYEQYF. Written as DNA, the CDR3 is TGTGCCAGCAGTTACCTATGGGGGAGCTCCTACGAGCAGTACTTC.

This clonotype has just a few counts. The chain recombines TRBV12-3 or TRBV12-4 with TRBJ2-5; the match to TRBD2 covers 16 bases. Trimming took 3 bases from V and 5 from J; bases not matched to a gene: 6. The CDR3 contains 17 residues. The DNA for the CDR3 is TGTGCCAGCAGTTTCGGGACTAGCGGGGGGGCCCTGGAGACCCAGTACTTC. Encoded protein: CASSFGTSGGALETQYF.

This clonotype was seen ten or more times. This rearrangement joins TRBV3-1 to TRBJ2-2; 9 bases align to TRBD1. CDR1 and CDR2 (germline): LGHDT, YNNKEL (reference sequence). This CDR3 region has 15 residues. The trim removed 3 bases at V and 9 bases at J, leaving 8 bases unmatched. CDR3 amino acids: CASSHRDRASRELFF. CDR3 sequence (DNA): TGTGCCAGCAGCCACCGGGACAGGGCCAGCAGGGAGCTGTTTTTT.

This clonotype was seen at least ten times. This sequence joins TRBV20-1 and TRBJ2-3; a weak D match, TRBD2 (5 bases). Germline CDR1 is DFQATT and CDR2 is SNEGSKA (reference sequence). V lost 2 bases and J 6 bases, leaving 18 bases between the germline ends. This CDR3 is 15 amino acids long. CDR3 protein: CSARNGRNPSDTQYF. CDR3 coding DNA: TGCAGTGCTAGAAATGGGAGAAACCCCTCGGATACGCAGTATTTT.

This clonotype was observed at least ten times. V gene TRBV5-1 combines with J gene TRBJ2-1, with TRBD2 as a possible D gene (6 bases). Germline CDR1 SGHRS, CDR2 YFSETQ. Trimming shortened V by 7 bases and J by 7 bases, and 9 bases separated the two germline ends. The CDR3 extends over 11 amino acids. CDR3 nucleotide sequence: TGCGCCAGCTTTGGGGGGAATGAGCAGTTCTTC. Protein: CASFGGNEQFF.

This clonotype was seen at least ten times. V usage is TRBV25-1 and J usage is TRBJ2-7; 9 bases align to TRBD2. The CDR3 loop spans 15 amino acids. The germline V gene encodes CDR1 MGHDK and CDR2 SYGVNS. V lost 6 bases, J lost 12 bases, and 18 bases stayed unmatched. CDR3 protein: CASRENQAGGKRLYF. CDR3 DNA: TGTGCCAGCAGGGAAAACCAAGCGGGGGGAAAAAGGCTGTACTTC.

A remark on this clonotype: A single base is all that separates this from a far larger clone, so a read error is likely. CDR3: CASSERVLAFF. The DNA for the CDR3 is TGTGCCAGCAGTGAGAGGGTTTTGGCTTTCTTT. The chain has TRBV27 and TRBJ1-1, with no clear D. V dropped 5 bases and J dropped 11 bases, with 12 bases sitting between them. This CDR3 is built from 11 residues. Germline V gene data show CDR1 as MNHEY and CDR2 as SMNVEV (reference sequence).

Ten or more counts support this clonotype. The chain uses TRBV12-3 or TRBV12-4 and TRBJ2-1; 11 positions agree with TRBD2. Losses at the gene ends were 4 bases for V and 8 bases for J; bases not matched to a gene: 7. CDR3 length: 15 amino acids. CDR3 bases: TGTGCCAGCAGTTCCAGACTAGCGGGGATGGATGAGCAGTTCTTC. Translated, it gives CASSSRLAGMDEQFF.

The DNA for the CDR3 is TGCGCCAGCAGCGATGACAGGGAATCCTACGAGCAGTACTTC. Translating it yields CASSDDRESYEQYF. V and J are TRBV5-1 and TRBJ2-7; 7 bases map to TRBD1. The germline V gene has CDR1 SGHRS and CDR2 YFSETQ. Losses at the gene ends were 4 bases for V and 1 base for J; bases not matched to a gene: 5. The CDR3 loop spans 14 amino acids.

This clonotype came up many times. The CDR3 loop is CASSQLAAVMNTEAFF. The CDR3 DNA reads as TGTGCCAGCAGCCAACTAGCCGCGGTCATGAACACTGAAGCTTTCTTT. The rearrangement joins TRBV4-2 to TRBJ1-1; D is uncertain. In germline, CDR1 is LGHNA, CDR2 YNFKEQ. The CDR3 consists of 16 residues. V was clipped by 2 bases and J by 0 bases, with 13 bases between them.

The chain recombines TRBV5-1 with TRBJ1-6; D is undetermined. Trimming took off 4 bases at V and 12 bases at J, with 17 bases between the two ends. Per germline, CDR1 SGHRS and CDR2 YFSETQ. This CDR3 is built from 14 residues. The CDR3 reads CASSPPSHGGPLHF. The CDR3, as DNA: TGCGCCAGCAGCCCACCGTCCCACGGCGGACCCCTCCACTTT.

This clonotype was counted a single time. This likely comes from a read error, as the CDR3 has no conserved phenylalanine or tryptophan at its end. No DNA is shown, since the ends of the CDR3 on it are uncertain; the CDR3 is the one TCRdb lists. The chain is built from TRBV28 and TRBJ2-2; TRBD1 is the table's D call, not checked against the DNA. Germline V lookup: CDR1 MDHEN, CDR2 SYDVKM. The CDR3 is 18 residues long, counting both termini. CDR3: CASSQQGVGTGELFFFFY.

This clonotype was seen repeatedly, ten times or more. V usage is TRBV2 and J usage is TRBJ1-4, with D possibly TRBD1 on 5 matching bases. V lost 6 bases and J lost 0, with 11 bases in between. CDR1 is SNHLY and CDR2 is FYNNEI in the germline V gene. This CDR3 is 15 amino acids long. CDR3 loop: CASRRDGSTNEKLFF. CDR3 sequence (DNA): TGTGCCAGCAGAAGGGACGGATCAACTAATGAAAAACTGTTTTTT.

The chain links TRBV15 to TRBJ2-7, with 10 bases aligning to TRBD2. Per the germline V gene, CDR1 is LNHNV and CDR2 is YYDKDF (reference sequence). The CDR3 length is 15 residues. The V and J ends lost 0 bases and 8 bases, in that order; junction bases with no gene match: 7. The CDR3 coding sequence is TGTGCCACCAGCAGAGACCAGCGGGAGGGCCCCAAGCAGTACTTC. It translates to CATSRDQREGPKQYF.

As to this clonotype: A read error may produce the germline difference seen at one junction end. The chain carries TRBV5-7 and TRBJ1-5; no firm D call. TRBV5-7 is flagged as an ORF with uncertain function. This CDR3 is 16 amino acids long. The CDR3 sequence is CASSLVAVSGKQPQHF. The CDR3 DNA is TGTGCCAGCAGTTTGGTGGCGGTCTCGGGCAAGCAGCCCCAGCATTTT.